This entry describes one T cell receptor (beta chain). The antigen is unknown. Combining a sample-barcoded 5' primer with a J-beta primer mix, a second PCR ran for roughly 6 to 12 cycles. A minimum of 3 million CDR3-containing paired-end reads was obtained for each sample. TCRdb independently ran MiXCR on the 5' RACE reads; one entry per CDR3 protein. The table records about 780,000 distinct CDR3 sequences, roughly 24% of them present only once. The sample is drawn from a study of blood T cells in healthy people across ages. From germline, CDR1 is SNHLY and CDR2 FYNNEI. CDR3 length equals 14 residues. V lost 3 bases, J lost 4 bases, and 10 bases lay in between. Study-wide results and caveats: Age advanced and TCR beta diversity per million T cells fell, roughly linearly.

Samples each had at least 5 micrograms of total RNA extracted. This sample also appeared in a second study, on T cells of mothers and their children. As that study records: Thymic selection shapes TCR recombination output in related pairs, and it does so similarly in unrelated pairs.

This sequence originates from a boy between 10 and 17 years old in good health. The V and J genes are TRBV2 and TRBJ1-3; no clear D gene. The sequenced material came from blood. The CDR3, as DNA: TGTGCCAGCAGTGAGAACAGCTCCGGAAACACCATATATTTT. This translates into CASSENSSGNTIYF.